This is a list of T cell receptor beta chains from one sample in a study of blood T cell repertoires in COVID-19. This table comes from immunoSEQ multiplex PCR, and its TCRdb copy is limited to in-frame clones, with some not included. Of some 40,000 clones in the sample, about 81% were seen once. Sequenced: peripheral blood. These receptors were collected from a human donor in a cohort sampled during active or convalescent COVID-19. The donor label of this sample is uncertain. Both conserved end residues are part of each CDR3. D genes are given only for firm matches. Clone size is not always given. Where it is, it says once, few, many or a class for expanded clones.

size,J,D,V,length,DNA,CDR3
few,TRBJ1-2,.,TRBV24-1,13,TGTGCCACAAGTGGGAGCAGGGTTTCTGGCTACACCTTC,CATSGSRVSGYTF
.,TRBJ2-7,TRBD1,TRBV18,13,TGTGCCAGCTCAGGACAGGAAAAATACGAGCAGTACTTC,CASSGQEKYEQYF
.,TRBJ2-5,TRBD2,TRBV9,16,TGTGCCAGCAGCCCTTTAGCGGGAGAATTTGGAGAGACCCAGTACTTC,CASSPLAGEFGETQYF
few,TRBJ1-2,.,TRBV28,14,TGTGCCAGCACCGGACCGGGGGGGGGCTATGGCTACACCTTC,CASTGPGGGYGYTF
.,TRBJ2-3,.,TRBV19,17,TGTGCCAGTAGTGAGAATTCCGGCGGGACGAACACAGATACGCAGTATTTT,CASSENSGGTNTDTQYF
.,TRBJ1-5,.,TRBV6-1,17,TGTGCCAGCAGTGAAGTCAGGGGTATGGGATTGAATCAGCCCCAGCATTTT,CASSEVRGMGLNQPQHF
.,TRBJ2-7,.,TRBV4-2,15,TGTGCCAGCAGCCAAGAAGGGGCCGCCAACTACGAGCAGTACTTC,CASSQEGAANYEQYF
once,TRBJ2-3,TRBD2,TRBV3-1/TRBV3-2,15,TGTGCCAGCAGCCAACTAGCGGACTACACAGATACGCAGTATTTT,CASSQLADYTDTQYF
once,TRBJ1-2,.,TRBV19,15,TGTGCCAGTAGTACCTCTTCGACAGCCCTTCTAGGCTACACCTTC,CASSTSSTALLGYTF
.,TRBJ2-1,TRBD2,TRBV24-1,15,TGTGCCACCAGTGGCACGACCAATAGCGGGTCAGAGCAGTTCTTC,CATSGTTNSGSEQFF
.,TRBJ2-7,TRBD2,TRBV6-5,12,TGTGCCAGCGGCGGGAGGCCCGACGAGCAGTACTTC,CASGGRPDEQYF
.,TRBJ2-3,TRBD2,TRBV4-3,17,TGCGCCAGCAGCCAAGGTCCTAGCGGGGGAAGCACAGATACGCAGTATTTT,CASSQGPSGGSTDTQYF
few,TRBJ1-1,.,TRBV19,13,TGTGCCAGTAGTATAACCGGGAACACTGAAGCTTTCTTT,CASSITGNTEAFF